Below, 3 T cell receptor beta chains from the same sample are listed, as sequenced in a study of T cells in Graves' hyperthyroidism and ophthalmopathy. What was amplified from RNA transcripts were TCR beta CDR3 regions. The HTBI primer set served for first-round RT-PCR of the TCR CDR3. TCRdb ran MiXCR on the multiplex PCR reads and lists one entry per CDR3 protein. The table records a few hundred thousand distinct CDR3 sequences, approximately 14% of them present only once. Material for sequencing was blood. Receptors originate from a woman aged 25 to 39 with Graves' ophthalmopathy.

This clonotype was seen at least ten times. The chain couples TRBV30 to TRBJ1-5, with D tentatively TRBD1 (5 bases). V dropped 1 base and J dropped 6 bases, with 10 bases sitting between them. Germline assignment: CDR1 GTSNPN and CDR2 SVGIG (reference sequence). The CDR3 is made up of 13 amino acids. This CDR3 is CAWSGGTSQPQHF. The CDR3 DNA follows: TGTGCCTGGAGTGGGGGCACCAGTCAGCCCCAGCATTTT.

This clonotype was found many times. Written as DNA, the CDR3 is TGTGCTAGTGGTTCCGGACAGGGCTTGGAGACCCAGTACTTC. Translation gives CASGSGQGLETQYF. The chain combines TRBV12-5 with TRBJ2-5; 8 nucleotides agree with TRBD1. Germline V gives CDR1 LGHNT, CDR2 FRNRAP. The CDR3 runs to 14 residues. V dropped 4 bases and J dropped 5; count of bases not matched to a gene: 6.

This chain joins TRBV5-5 and TRBJ1-5; 7 bases agree with TRBD1. Per germline, CDR1 SGHKS and CDR2 YYEKEE (reference sequence). This CDR3 is built from 14 residues. The V and J ends lost 4 bases and 10 bases, in that order; junction bases with no gene match: 11. The CDR3 nucleotides read TGTGCCAGCAGCGCTCCGGGACAGAGCTCACCCCAGCATTTT. It translates to CASSAPGQSSPQHF.